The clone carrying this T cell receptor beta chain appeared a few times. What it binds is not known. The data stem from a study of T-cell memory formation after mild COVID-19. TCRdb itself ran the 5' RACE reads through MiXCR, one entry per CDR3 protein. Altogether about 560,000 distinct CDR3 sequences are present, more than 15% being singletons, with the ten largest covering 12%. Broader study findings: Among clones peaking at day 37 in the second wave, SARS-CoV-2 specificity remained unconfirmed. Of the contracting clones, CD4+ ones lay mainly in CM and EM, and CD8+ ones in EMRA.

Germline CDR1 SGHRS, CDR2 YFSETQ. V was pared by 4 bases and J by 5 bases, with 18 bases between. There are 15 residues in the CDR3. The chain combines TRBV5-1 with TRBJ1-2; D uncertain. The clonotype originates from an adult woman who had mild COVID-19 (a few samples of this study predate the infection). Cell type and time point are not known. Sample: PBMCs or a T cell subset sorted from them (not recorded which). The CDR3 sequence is CASSPDPGLGYGYTF. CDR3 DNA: TGCGCCAGCAGCCCAGACCCTGGTTTAGGGTATGGCTACACCTTC.